This TCR beta chain was profiled in a study of OX40 agonist ivuxolimab in advanced cancers. Study-wide results and limits: Expanded clones tended on average to be more numerous among CD8+ T cells than CD4+.

Produced via immunoSEQ multiplex PCR; TCRdb's table is partial and in-frame only. The sample has some 98,000 clones; just under 85% are singletons. The CDR3 contains 16 residues. Trimming stripped 1 base from V and 2 bases from J, with 13 bases between. CDR1 and CDR2 (germline): SGHRS, YFSETQ. As for this clone: Its target is not known.

This specimen consisted of CD4+ or CD8+ T cells sorted from blood, obtained in a trial of the OX40 agonist ivuxolimab. The chain has TRBV5-1 and TRBJ1-3; D might be TRBD1 (5 bases). The sequence was collected from an adult with an advanced solid tumor such as melanoma, head and neck, liver or kidney cancer. The CDR3 reads CASSLSVSRAGNTIYF. As DNA, the CDR3 is TGCGCCAGCAGCTTGTCGGTGAGCAGGGCTGGAAACACCATATATTTT.